This TCR beta chain came from a study of blood T cell repertoires in COVID-19. About the research overall: Sample material is recorded as cDNA or gDNA derived from T cells, B-cell-depleted T cells, or PBMCs.

The ends were cut back, 1 base at V and 4 bases at J, with 10 bases in the middle. Germline V gene data show CDR1 as SGHAT and CDR2 as FQDESV (reference sequence). The length of the CDR3 is 14 residues. Followed longitudinally, the Seattle patients had been enrolled during active infection. In the original analysis: Reference gene primer amplification gave estimated nucleated cell counts. Profiling relied on immunoSEQ multiplex PCR, and the TCRdb table lists in-frame clones only, not all of them. V and J calls and clone size follow that table, whereas D and trimming were derived from the DNA. In the table there are about 160,000 clones, 60% to 85% of which are singletons.

The chain links TRBV11-1 to TRBJ2-5, with a possible D match to TRBD1 (6 bases). This sequence originates from an older woman with COVID-19, enrolled during active disease. The sample comprised peripheral blood. For the CDR3, the DNA is TGTGCCAGCAGCTTAGGTTGGGGGCGAGAGACCCAGTACTTC. Protein product: CASSLGWGRETQYF.